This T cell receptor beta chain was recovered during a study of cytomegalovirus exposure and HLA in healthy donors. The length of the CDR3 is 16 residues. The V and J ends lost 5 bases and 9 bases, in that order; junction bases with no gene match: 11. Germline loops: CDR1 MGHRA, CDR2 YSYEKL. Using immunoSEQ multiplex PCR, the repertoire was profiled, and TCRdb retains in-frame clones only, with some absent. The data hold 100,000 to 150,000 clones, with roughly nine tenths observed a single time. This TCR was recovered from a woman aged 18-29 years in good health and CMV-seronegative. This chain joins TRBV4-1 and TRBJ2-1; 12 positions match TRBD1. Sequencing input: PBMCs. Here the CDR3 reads CASSKAGQGAMSEQFF. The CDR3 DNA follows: TGCGCCAGCAGCAAAGCGGGACAGGGGGCGATGAGTGAGCAGTTCTTC.